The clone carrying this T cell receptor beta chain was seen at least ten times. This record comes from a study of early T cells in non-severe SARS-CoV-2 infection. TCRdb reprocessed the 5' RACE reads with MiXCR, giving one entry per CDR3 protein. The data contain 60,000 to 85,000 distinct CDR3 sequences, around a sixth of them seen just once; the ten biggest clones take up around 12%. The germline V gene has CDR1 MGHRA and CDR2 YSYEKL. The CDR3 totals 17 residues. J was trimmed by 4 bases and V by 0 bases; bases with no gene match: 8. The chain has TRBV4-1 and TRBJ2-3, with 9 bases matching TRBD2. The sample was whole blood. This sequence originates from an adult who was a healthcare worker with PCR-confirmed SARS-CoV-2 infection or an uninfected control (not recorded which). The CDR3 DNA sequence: TGCGCCAGCAGCCAAGATTGGGCGGGGGGGACCGCAGATACGCAGTATTTT. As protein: CASSQDWAGGTADTQYF.